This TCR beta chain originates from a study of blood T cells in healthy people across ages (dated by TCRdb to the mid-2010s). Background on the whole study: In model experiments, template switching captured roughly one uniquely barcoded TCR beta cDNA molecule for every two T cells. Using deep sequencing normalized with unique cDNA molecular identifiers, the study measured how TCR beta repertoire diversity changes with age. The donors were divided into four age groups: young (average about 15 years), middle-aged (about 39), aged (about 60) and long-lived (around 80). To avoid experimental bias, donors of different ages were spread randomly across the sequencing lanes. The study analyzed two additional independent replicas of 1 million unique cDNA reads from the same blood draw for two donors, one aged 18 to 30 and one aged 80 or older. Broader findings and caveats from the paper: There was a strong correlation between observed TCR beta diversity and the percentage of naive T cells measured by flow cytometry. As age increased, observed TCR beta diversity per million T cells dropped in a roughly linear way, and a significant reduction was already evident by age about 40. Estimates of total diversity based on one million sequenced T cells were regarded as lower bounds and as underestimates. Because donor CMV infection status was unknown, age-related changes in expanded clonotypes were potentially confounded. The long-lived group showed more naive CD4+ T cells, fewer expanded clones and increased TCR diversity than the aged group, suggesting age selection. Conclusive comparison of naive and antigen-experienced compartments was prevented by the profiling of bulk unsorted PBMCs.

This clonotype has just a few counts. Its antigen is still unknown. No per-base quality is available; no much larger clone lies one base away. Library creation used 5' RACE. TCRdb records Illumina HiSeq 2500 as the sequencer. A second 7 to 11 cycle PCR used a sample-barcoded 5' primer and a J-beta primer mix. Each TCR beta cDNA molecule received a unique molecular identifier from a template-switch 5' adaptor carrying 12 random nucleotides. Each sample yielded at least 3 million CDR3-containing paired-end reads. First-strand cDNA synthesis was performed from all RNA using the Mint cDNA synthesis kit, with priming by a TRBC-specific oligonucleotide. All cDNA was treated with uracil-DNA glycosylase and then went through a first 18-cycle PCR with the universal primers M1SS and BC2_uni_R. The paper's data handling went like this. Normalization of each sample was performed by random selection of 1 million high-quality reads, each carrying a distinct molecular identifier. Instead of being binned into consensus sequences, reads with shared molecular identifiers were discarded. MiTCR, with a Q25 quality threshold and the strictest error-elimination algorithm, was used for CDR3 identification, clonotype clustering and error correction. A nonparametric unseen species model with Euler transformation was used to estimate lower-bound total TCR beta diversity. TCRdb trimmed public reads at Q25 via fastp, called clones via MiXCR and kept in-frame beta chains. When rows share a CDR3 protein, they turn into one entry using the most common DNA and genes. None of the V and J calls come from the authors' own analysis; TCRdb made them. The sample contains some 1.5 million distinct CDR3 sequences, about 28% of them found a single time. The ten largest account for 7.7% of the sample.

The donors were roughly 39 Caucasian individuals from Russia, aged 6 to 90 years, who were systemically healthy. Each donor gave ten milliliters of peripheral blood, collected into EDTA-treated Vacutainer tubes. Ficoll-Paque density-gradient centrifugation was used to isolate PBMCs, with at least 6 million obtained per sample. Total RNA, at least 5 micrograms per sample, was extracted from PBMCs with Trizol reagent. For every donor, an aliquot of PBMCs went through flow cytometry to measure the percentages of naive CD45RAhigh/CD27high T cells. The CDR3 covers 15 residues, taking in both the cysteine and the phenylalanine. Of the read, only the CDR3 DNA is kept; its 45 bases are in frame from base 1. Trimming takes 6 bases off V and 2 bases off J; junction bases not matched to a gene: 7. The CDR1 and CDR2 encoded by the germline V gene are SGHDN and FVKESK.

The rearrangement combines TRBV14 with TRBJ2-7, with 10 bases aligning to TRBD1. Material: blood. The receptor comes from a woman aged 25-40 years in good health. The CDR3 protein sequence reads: CASRKTGTGAYEQYF. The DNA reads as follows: TGTGCCAGCAGGAAGACCGGGACAGGGGCCTACGAGCAGTACTTC.